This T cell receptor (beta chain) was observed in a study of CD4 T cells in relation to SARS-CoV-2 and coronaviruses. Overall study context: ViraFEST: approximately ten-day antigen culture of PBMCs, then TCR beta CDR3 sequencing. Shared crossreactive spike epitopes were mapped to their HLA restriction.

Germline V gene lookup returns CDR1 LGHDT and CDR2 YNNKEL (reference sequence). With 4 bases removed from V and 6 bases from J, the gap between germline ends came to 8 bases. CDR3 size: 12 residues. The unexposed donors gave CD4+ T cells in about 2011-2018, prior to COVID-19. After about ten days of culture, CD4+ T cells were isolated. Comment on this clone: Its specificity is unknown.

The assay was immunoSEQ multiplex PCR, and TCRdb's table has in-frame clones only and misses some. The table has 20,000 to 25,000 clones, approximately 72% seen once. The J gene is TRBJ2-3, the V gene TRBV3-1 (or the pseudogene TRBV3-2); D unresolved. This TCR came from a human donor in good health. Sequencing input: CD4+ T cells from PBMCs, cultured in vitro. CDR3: CASSRASDTQYF. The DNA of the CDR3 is TGTGCCAGCAGCCGGGCTTCGGATACGCAGTATTTT.